The TCR beta chain described here comes from a study of blood T cell repertoires in COVID-19. Whole-study context: COVID-19 samples, acute and convalescent, were from the United States, Italy and Spain. PBMCs, B-cell-depleted T cells, or T cells provided the cDNA or gDNA that made up the material.

In the authors' methods: By means of reference gene primer amplification, nucleated cell counts were estimated. Using immunoSEQ multiplex PCR, the repertoire was profiled, and TCRdb retains in-frame clones only, with some absent. The V and J calls and clone size come from that table; D and trimming were worked out from the DNA. The repertoire holds 60,000 or so clones, with approximately 90% as singletons. This CDR3 comprises 15 residues. V lost 4 bases to trimming and J lost 4 bases, with 14 bases between them. The germline CDR1 and CDR2 sequences are SGHNT and YENEEA. The receptor was isolated from a human donor with acute or convalescent COVID-19. The donor label of this sample is uncertain. The V and J genes are TRBV11-3 and TRBJ2-1; a possible D gene is TRBD1 (5 bases). Sequenced sample: peripheral blood. CDR3: CASSSQVGPYNEQFF. The CDR3 DNA sequence: TGTGCCAGCAGCTCACAGGTGGGGCCTTACAATGAGCAGTTCTTC.